This TCR beta chain is from a study of neurological immune-mediated disorders. Ten or more counts support this clonotype. The antigen is not known. V lost 3 bases and J lost 6, with 13 bases in between. Looked up from germline, CDR1 is SGHRS and CDR2 is YFSETQ. CDR3 length: 14 residues. Notes on the study in general: Private repertoires in all groups were suggested by the absence of shared CDR3 amino acid sequences among expanded clones across subjects.

Unsorted libraries were derived from 2 million PBMCs stored at -80 C. The cDNA was generated through 5'RACE incorporating 10-nucleotide random UMIs. Over 170 million TCR-beta sequences (from 15-18 subjects) were yielded by each sequencing run. From the 5' RACE reads, TCRdb called clonotypes with MiXCR, one entry per CDR3 protein. The sample holds roughly 28,000 distinct CDR3 sequences, approximately 12% seen once. The J gene is TRBJ2-1, the V gene TRBV5-1; D is uncertain. The source material was PBMCs. The sequence was collected from a man aged 55 to 70 in good health. This CDR3 is CASSYVVGSNEQFF. DNA of the CDR3: TGCGCCAGCAGCTATGTTGTGGGGTCCAATGAGCAGTTCTTC.